These 27 T cell receptor beta chains share one sample of origin, sequenced in a study of Graves' ophthalmopathy and Graves' hyperthyroidism. Amplified material comprised TCR beta CDR3 regions derived from RNA transcripts. HTBI primers were employed in first-round RT-PCR, then a second-round multiplex PCR followed. TCRdb redid the calling of the multiplex PCR reads with MiXCR, one entry per CDR3 protein. The sample carries hundreds of thousands of distinct CDR3 sequences, roughly 21% recorded once. The sequenced sample was peripheral blood. The receptors stem from a woman aged 18-29 years with stable Graves' hyperthyroidism.

This clonotype has a count of ten or more. The chain employs TRBV28 and TRBJ2-5, with D unresolved. The CDR3 spans 13 residues. Germline V gene sequence: CDR1 MDHEN, CDR2 SYDVKM. V was clipped by 8 bases and J by 3 bases, with 13 bases between them. The CDR3 coding sequence is TGTGCCAGCTACAAACGGGTGGAAGAGACCCAGTACTTC. Translating it yields CASYKRVEETQYF.

The chain carries TRBV5-1 and TRBJ2-2; D not resolved. The CDR3 has 16 residues. Trimming pared 0 bases from V and 4 bases from J, leaving 13 bases between. Germline V gene sequence: CDR1 SGHRS, CDR2 YFSETQ. CDR3 region: CASSLAVGMGTGELFF. The DNA of the CDR3 is TGCGCCAGCAGCTTGGCCGTAGGGATGGGCACCGGGGAGCTGTTTTTT.

This clonotype was detected many times. The V and J genes are TRBV2 and TRBJ1-2; possible D gene TRBD1, 5 bases. The V end was cut by 7 bases, the J end by 10 bases, with 16 bases between. The CDR3 is 12 amino acids. In germline, CDR1 is SNHLY, CDR2 FYNNEI. The CDR3 reads CASNEGSGLYTF. CDR3 nucleotides: TGTGCCAGCAACGAGGGATCGGGGCTCTACACCTTC. Based on the CDR3 plus reference TRBV2 and TRBJ1-2, the full variable domain is EPEVTQTPSHQVTQMGQEVILRCVPISNHLYFYWYRQILGQKVEFLVSFYNNEISEKSEIFDDQFSVERPDGSNFTLKIRSTKLEDSAMYFCASNEGSGLYTFGSGTRLTVV.

This clonotype was counted at least ten times. The chain is built from TRBV29-1 and TRBJ2-7; 10 bases fit TRBD2. This CDR3 has 13 amino acids. From germline, CDR1 is SQVTM and CDR2 ANQGSEA. Trimming at V came to 4 bases and at J to 6 bases, leaving 6 bases not matched to a gene. The CDR3 nucleotides read TGCAGCGTTGGGGCTAGCGGGAGTGGCGAGCAGTACTTC. This encodes CSVGASGSGEQYF.

This clonotype has a count of ten or more. V is TRBV25-1 and J is TRBJ2-7; 7 positions match TRBD1. Germline V gene lookup returns CDR1 MGHDK and CDR2 SYGVNS. V lost 4 bases to trimming and J lost 4 bases; unmatched junction nucleotides: 7. The CDR3 has 14 amino acids. The CDR3 nucleotides read TGTGCCAGCAGTGTGACAGGGACCTGGTACGAGCAGTACTTC. It encodes CASSVTGTWYEQYF.

In this sample, this clonotype turned up many times. This rearrangement joins TRBV12-3 or TRBV12-4 to TRBJ2-7; possible D gene TRBD1, 7 bases. V was pared by 3 bases and J by 2 bases, with 14 bases between. This CDR3 has 15 amino acids. The CDR3 region is CASSFEGASAYEQYF. CDR3 DNA: TGTGCCAGCAGTTTCGAGGGGGCTAGCGCCTACGAGCAGTACTTC.

This clonotype was recorded at least ten times. The genes are TRBV12-3 or TRBV12-4 and TRBJ1-2; tentatively, D is TRBD1 (6 bases). The CDR3 contains 14 residues. V shed 2 bases and J shed 8 bases, with 15 bases lying between them. The CDR3: CASSLSGGAGGYTF. In DNA, the CDR3 is TGTGCCAGCAGTTTATCGGGGGGCGCTGGAGGCTACACCTTC.

Ten or more counts support this clonotype. The CDR3 spells CASSQTARDRYEQYF. The CDR3 DNA reads as TGCGCCAGCAGCCAAACTGCAAGGGATAGGTACGAGCAGTACTTC. J is TRBJ2-7 and V is TRBV4-3; D call uncertain. The germline gives CDR1 LGHNA, CDR2 YSLEER. With 2 bases removed from V and 4 bases from J, the gap between germline ends came to 15 bases. There are 15 residues in the CDR3.

The V call is TRBV29-1, the J call TRBJ2-7; the match to TRBD1 covers 10 bases. J lost 3 bases, V lost 6 bases, and 5 bases had no gene match. Germline V lookup: CDR1 SQVTM, CDR2 ANQGSEA. The CDR3 totals 13 residues. The CDR3 here is CSVTWTGGYEQYF. In DNA form, the CDR3 reads TGCAGCGTGACATGGACAGGGGGCTACGAGCAGTACTTC.

Of note for this clonotype: Its ends do not fully match the called genes, so a read error is possible. The V call is TRBV29-1, the J call TRBJ1-1; D is unclear. The CDR3 length is 14 residues. Germline-derived CDR1 and CDR2 are SQVTM and ANQGSEA. CDR3 in amino acids: CSLEMLGGNTEACF. In nucleotides, the CDR3 is TGCAGCCTTGAAATGTTGGGCGGGAACACTGAAGCTTGCTTT.

This clonotype was seen many times. For the CDR3, the DNA is TGTGCCAGTAGTACGGGCTCGGGGGGGGCTGATCAGCCCCAGCATTTT. Translation: CASSTGSGGADQPQHF. The chain carries TRBV19 and TRBJ1-5, with a tentative D call TRBD1 (6 bases). Germline V CDR1 and CDR2: LNHDA, SQIVND (reference sequence). V shed 4 bases and J shed 5 bases, with 18 bases lying between them. The CDR3 has 16 amino acids.

Many counts were recorded for this clonotype. The chain employs TRBV19 and TRBJ2-7; D might be TRBD2 (6 bases). Trimming pared 6 bases from V and 2 bases from J, leaving 14 bases between. CDR1 LNHDA and CDR2 SQIVND come from the germline V gene (reference sequence). The length of the CDR3 is 14 residues. CDR3 in amino acids: CASSPRDFPYEQYF. The CDR3 DNA reads as TGTGCCAGTAGCCCACGGGACTTCCCCTACGAGCAGTACTTC.

This clonotype was counted at least ten times. The rearrangement uses TRBV6-2 or TRBV6-3 and TRBJ2-7; D call uncertain. The CDR3 runs 12 residues. Germline V gives CDR1 MNHEY, CDR2 SVGEGT. Trimming cost V 5 bases and J 3 bases, with 8 bases left between them. CDR3 coding DNA: TGTGCCAGCAGTGCGCCTAGCTACGAGCAGTACTTC. Translating it yields CASSAPSYEQYF.

Many counts were recorded for this clonotype. This chain joins TRBV29-1 and TRBJ2-5; D is unclear. Trimming cost V 0 bases and J 5 bases, with 13 bases left between them. This CDR3 spans 14 amino acids. In germline, CDR1 is SQVTM, CDR2 ANQGSEA. In DNA, the CDR3 is TGCAGCGTTGAAGATAGGGTCGGTCCGGAGACCCAGTACTTC. Translation: CSVEDRVGPETQYF.

The rearrangement links TRBV11-2 to TRBJ1-1, with a possible D match to TRBD1 (5 bases). Germline assignment: CDR1 SGHAT and CDR2 FQNNGV. This CDR3 has 11 amino acids. Trimming shortened V by 3 bases and J by 10 bases, and 9 bases separated the two germline ends. CDR3 region: CASSFGDRAFF. The CDR3, as DNA: TGTGCCAGCAGCTTCGGGGACCGAGCTTTCTTT.

By sample share, this clonotype is medium-sized. The chain is built from TRBV6-1 and TRBJ2-2, with D hard to call. Germline CDR1 is MNHNS and CDR2 is SASEGT. V shed 1 base and J shed 10 bases, with 13 bases lying between them. This CDR3 is 14 amino acids long. The CDR3: CASSEVGHVEELFF. The DNA for the CDR3 is TGTGCCAGCAGTGAAGTAGGGCATGTCGAGGAGCTGTTTTTT.

The table lists this clonotype with many counts. The V gene is TRBV2, the J gene TRBJ2-7; D remains unclear. Trimming removed 1 base at V and 12 bases at J, with 19 bases between. Germline V gives CDR1 SNHLY, CDR2 FYNNEI. This CDR3 region has 14 residues. The CDR3 loop reads CASSEELGLGDSYF. CDR3 nucleotide sequence: TGTGCCAGCAGTGAAGAATTAGGGCTCGGAGATTCGTACTTC.

This clonotype was detected once. This chain links TRBV6-1 with TRBJ2-7, with 10 bases lining up with TRBD1. This CDR3 contains 12 residues. CDR1 is MNHNS and CDR2 is SASEGT in the germline V gene. Trimming at V came to 10 bases and at J to 5 bases, leaving 5 bases not matched to a gene. The CDR3 reads CAIRTGGDEQYF. The CDR3 DNA follows: TGTGCCATCAGGACAGGGGGGGACGAGCAGTACTTC.

In its sample, this clonotype was seen a few times. The chain has TRBV11-2 and TRBJ2-5; TRBD2 aligns across 9 bases. The germline gives CDR1 SGHAT, CDR2 FQNNGV. This CDR3 comprises 18 residues. V trimming: 5 bases; J trimming: 5 bases; junction bases outside the gene matches: 18. The CDR3 nucleotides read TGTGCCAGCAGCCCCGGGGGGGCGGGAGGGTTTCCCAGGGAGACCCAGTACTTC. It codes for CASSPGGAGGFPRETQYF.

This clonotype was counted many times. The chain joins TRBV28 to TRBJ2-7, with TRBD1 as a possible D gene (5 bases). V shed 2 bases and J shed 6 bases, with 11 bases lying between them. CDR1 is MDHEN, CDR2 SYDVKM, per germline. The CDR3 is 13 amino acids. CDR3 sequence: CASSLPGWPEQYF. The CDR3 region has the DNA TGTGCCAGCAGTTTACCAGGGTGGCCCGAGCAGTACTTC.

This clonotype was seen only once. Given a much more abundant clone one base away, this may be a read error. The chain couples TRBV20-1 to TRBJ2-7; D unresolved. The CDR3 loop spans 11 amino acids. Germline values: CDR1 DFQATT, CDR2 SNEGSKA (reference sequence). Trimming removed 5 bases from V and 3 bases from J, with 8 bases in between. The chain's CDR3 is CSALTDYEQYV. DNA of the CDR3: TGCAGTGCTCTAACGGACTACGAGCAGTACGTC.

On this clonotype: The junction and the germline gene differ at one end; a read error may be behind it. The chain recombines TRBV28 with TRBJ2-4, with 7 bases aligning to TRBD2. The CDR3 loop spans 13 amino acids. CDR1 and CDR2 (germline): MDHEN, SYDVKM. CDR3 DNA sequence: TGTGCCAGCGGAGCACAGCGGGAAAACATTAAGTACTTC. It translates to CASGAQRENIKYF.

This clonotype has ten or more counts. V and J are TRBV12-3 or TRBV12-4 and TRBJ2-4; no firm D call. There are 16 residues in the CDR3. Between the trimmed V and J ends, which lost 3 bases and 0 bases, there was a span of 12 bases. The chain's CDR3 is CASSLGRLGAKNIQYF. CDR3 DNA: TGTGCCAGCAGTTTGGGCAGGCTAGGAGCCAAAAACATTCAGTACTTC.

This clonotype showed up many times. The chain uses TRBV29-1 and TRBJ2-3; D unclear. The germline V gene has CDR1 SQVTM and CDR2 ANQGSEA. The V and J ends lost 3 bases and 6 bases respectively, with 13 bases between them. The CDR3 is 13 residues long. The CDR3 region is CSVDLGYGDTQYF. In DNA form, the CDR3 reads TGCAGCGTTGATTTAGGATACGGCGATACGCAGTATTTT.

The chain links TRBV27 to TRBJ2-5; D perhaps matches TRBD1 (6 bases). Trimming removed 6 bases from V and 5 bases from J, with 22 bases in between. Looked up from germline, CDR1 is MNHEY and CDR2 is SMNVEV (reference sequence). This CDR3 has 16 residues. CDR3 loop: CASSSIQLGATETQYF. CDR3 DNA: TGTGCCAGCAGCTCCATCCAATTGGGGGCTACGGAGACCCAGTACTTC.

The J gene is TRBJ2-2, the V gene TRBV2; 9 bases line up with TRBD1. Germline lookup yields CDR1 SNHLY and CDR2 FYNNEI. CDR3 length: 15 amino acids. V lost 6 bases, J lost 5 bases, and 7 bases stayed unmatched. The CDR3 coding sequence is TGTGCCAGCAGCAGAGTGACAGGGGGTACCGGGGAGCTGTTTTTT. This codes for CASSRVTGGTGELFF.

V is TRBV12-5 and J is TRBJ1-1, with D possibly being TRBD1 (5 bases). The CDR3 runs 16 residues. V gave up 7 bases and J gave up 0 bases, with 18 bases separating them. CDR1 is LGHNT, CDR2 FRNRAP, per germline. The CDR3 loop is CASAHPYDSLNTEAFF. CDR3 sequence (DNA): TGTGCTAGTGCTCACCCCTACGACAGTTTGAACACTGAAGCTTTCTTT.